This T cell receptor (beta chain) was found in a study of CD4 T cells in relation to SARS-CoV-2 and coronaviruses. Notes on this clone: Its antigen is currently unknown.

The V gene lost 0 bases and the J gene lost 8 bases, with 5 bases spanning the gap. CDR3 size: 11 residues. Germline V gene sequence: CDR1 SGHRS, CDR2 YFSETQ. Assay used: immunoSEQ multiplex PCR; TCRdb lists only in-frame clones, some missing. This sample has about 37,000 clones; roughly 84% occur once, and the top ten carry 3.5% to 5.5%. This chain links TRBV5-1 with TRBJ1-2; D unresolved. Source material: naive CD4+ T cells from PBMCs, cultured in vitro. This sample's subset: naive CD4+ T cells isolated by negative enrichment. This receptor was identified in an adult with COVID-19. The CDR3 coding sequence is TGCGCCAGCAGCTTGGGAGGCGGCTACACCTTC. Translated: CASSLGGGYTF.